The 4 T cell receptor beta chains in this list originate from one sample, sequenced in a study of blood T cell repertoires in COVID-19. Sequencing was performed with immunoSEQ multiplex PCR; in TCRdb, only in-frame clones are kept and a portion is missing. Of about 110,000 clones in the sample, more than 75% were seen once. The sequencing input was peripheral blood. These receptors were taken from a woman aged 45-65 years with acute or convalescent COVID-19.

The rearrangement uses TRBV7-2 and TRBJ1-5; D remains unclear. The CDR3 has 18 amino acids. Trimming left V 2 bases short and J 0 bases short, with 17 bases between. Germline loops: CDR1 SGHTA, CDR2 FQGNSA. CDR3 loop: CASSLQPLGTHSNQPQHF. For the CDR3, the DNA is TGTGCCAGCAGCTTACAACCCCTAGGAACCCATAGCAATCAGCCCCAGCATTTT. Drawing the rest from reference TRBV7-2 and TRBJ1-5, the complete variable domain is GAGVSQSPSNKVTEKGKDVELRCDPISGHTALYWYRQSLGQGLEFLIYFQGNSAPDKSGLPSDRFSAERTGGSVSTLTIQRTQQEDSAVYLCASSLQPLGTHSNQPQHFGDGTRLSIL.

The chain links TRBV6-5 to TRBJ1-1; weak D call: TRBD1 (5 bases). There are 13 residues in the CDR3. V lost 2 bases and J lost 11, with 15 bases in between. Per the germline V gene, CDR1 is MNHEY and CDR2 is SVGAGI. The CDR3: CASSYPGTSEAFF. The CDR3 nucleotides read TGTGCCAGCAGTTACCCGGGGACTTCCGAGGCTTTCTTT.

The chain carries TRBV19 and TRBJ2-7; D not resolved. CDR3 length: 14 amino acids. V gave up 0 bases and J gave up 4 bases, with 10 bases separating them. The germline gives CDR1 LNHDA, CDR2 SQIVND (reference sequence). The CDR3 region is CASSIETGEYEQYF. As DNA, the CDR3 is TGTGCCAGTAGTATAGAGACTGGCGAGTACGAGCAGTACTTC. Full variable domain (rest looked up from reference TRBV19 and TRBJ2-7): DGGITQSPKYLFRKEGQNVTLSCEQNLNHDAMYWYRQDPGQGLRLIYYSQIVNDFQKGDIAEGYSVSREKKESFPLTVTSAQKNPTAFYLCASSIETGEYEQYFGPGTRLTVT.

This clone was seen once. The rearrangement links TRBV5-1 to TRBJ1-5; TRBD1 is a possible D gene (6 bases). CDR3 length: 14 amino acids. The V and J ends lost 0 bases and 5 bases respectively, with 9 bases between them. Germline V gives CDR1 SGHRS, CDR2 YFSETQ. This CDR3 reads CASSLGGHHQPQHF. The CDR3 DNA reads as TGCGCCAGCAGCTTGGGGGGACACCATCAGCCCCAGCATTTT.